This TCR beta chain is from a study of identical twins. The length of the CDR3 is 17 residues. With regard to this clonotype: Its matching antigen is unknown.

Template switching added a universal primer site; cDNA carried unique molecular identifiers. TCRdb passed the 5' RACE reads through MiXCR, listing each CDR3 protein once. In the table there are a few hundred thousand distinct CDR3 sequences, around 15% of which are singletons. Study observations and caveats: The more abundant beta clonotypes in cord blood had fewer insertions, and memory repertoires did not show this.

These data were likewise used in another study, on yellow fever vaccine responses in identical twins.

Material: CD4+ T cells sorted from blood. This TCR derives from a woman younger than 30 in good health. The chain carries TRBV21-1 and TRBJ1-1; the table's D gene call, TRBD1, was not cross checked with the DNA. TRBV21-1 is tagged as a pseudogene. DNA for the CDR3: TGTGCCAGCAGCAAAGCCTCCTGCGGACAGACTAACACTGAAGCTTTCTTT. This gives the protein CASSKASCGQTNTEAFF.